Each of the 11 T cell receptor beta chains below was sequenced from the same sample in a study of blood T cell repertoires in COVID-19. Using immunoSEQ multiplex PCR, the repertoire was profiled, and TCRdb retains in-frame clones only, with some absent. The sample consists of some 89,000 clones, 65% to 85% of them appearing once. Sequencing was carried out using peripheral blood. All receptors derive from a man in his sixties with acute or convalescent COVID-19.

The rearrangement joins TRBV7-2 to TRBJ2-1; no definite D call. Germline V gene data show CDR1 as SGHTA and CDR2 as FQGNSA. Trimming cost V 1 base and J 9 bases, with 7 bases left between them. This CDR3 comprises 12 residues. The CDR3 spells CASSLDYREQFF. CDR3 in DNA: TGTGCCAGCAGCTTAGATTATCGTGAGCAGTTCTTC. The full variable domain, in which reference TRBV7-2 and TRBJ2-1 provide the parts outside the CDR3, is GAGVSQSPSNKVTEKGKDVELRCDPISGHTALYWYRQSLGQGLEFLIYFQGNSAPDKSGLPSDRFSAERTGGSVSTLTIQRTQQEDSAVYLCASSLDYREQFFGPGTRLTVL.

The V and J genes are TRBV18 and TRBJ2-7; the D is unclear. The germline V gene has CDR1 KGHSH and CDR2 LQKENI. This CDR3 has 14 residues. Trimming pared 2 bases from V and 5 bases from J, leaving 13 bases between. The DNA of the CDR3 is TGTGCCAGCTCACCAACGGGTCACTCTGACGAGCAGTACTTC. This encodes CASSPTGHSDEQYF.

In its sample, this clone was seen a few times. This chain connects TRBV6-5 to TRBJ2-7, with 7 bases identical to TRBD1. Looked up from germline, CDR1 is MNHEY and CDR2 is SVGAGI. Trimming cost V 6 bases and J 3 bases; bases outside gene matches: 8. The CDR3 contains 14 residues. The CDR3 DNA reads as TGTGCCAGCAGGGCCCCGGGACAGAACTACGAGCAGTACTTC. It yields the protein CASRAPGQNYEQYF.

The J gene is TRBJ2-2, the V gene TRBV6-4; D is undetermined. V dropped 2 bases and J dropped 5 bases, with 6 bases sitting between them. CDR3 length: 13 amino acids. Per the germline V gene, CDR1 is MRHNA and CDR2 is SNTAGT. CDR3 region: CASSDRTTGELFF. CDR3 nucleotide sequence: TGTGCCAGCAGTGACCGTACAACCGGGGAGCTGTTTTTT.

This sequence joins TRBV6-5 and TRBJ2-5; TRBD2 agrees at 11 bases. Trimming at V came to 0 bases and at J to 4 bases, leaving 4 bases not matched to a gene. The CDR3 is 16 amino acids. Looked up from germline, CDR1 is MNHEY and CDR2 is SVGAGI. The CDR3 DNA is TGTGCCAGCAGTTACTCGGCTAGCGGGGGGCGAGAGACCCAGTACTTC. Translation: CASSYSASGGRETQYF.

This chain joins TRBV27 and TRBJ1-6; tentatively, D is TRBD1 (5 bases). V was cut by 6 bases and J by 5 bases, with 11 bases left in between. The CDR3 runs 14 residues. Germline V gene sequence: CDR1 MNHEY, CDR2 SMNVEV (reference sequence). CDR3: CASRVWGDNSPLHF. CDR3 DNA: TGTGCCAGCAGGGTGTGGGGGGATAATTCACCCCTCCACTTT.

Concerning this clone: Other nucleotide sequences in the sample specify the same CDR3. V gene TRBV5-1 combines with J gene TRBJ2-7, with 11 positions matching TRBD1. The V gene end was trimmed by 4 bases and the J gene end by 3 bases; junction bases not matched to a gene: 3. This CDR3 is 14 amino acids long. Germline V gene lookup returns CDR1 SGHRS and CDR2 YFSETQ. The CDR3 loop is CASSVGQGGYEQYF. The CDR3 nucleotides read TGCGCCAGCAGCGTGGGACAGGGGGGCTACGAGCAGTACTTC.

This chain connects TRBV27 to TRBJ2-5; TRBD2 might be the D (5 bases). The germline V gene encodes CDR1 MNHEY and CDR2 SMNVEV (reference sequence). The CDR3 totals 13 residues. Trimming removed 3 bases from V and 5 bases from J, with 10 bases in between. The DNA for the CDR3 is TGTGCCAGCAGTTTTAGTAGCGTCGAGACCCAGTACTTC. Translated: CASSFSSVETQYF.

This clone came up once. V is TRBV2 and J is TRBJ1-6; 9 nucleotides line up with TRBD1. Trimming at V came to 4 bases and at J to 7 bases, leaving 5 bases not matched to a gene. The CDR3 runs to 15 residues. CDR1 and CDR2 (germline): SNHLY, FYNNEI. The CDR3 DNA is TGTGCCAGCAGTGTCCAACAGGGGGCAAATTCACCCCTCCACTTT. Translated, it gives CASSVQQGANSPLHF.

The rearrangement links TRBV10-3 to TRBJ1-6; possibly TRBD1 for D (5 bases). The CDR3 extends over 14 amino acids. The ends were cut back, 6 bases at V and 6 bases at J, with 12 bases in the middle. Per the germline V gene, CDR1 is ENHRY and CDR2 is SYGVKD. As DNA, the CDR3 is TGTGCCATCAGCCCCGGGGGGATTAATTCACCCCTCCACTTT. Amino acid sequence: CAISPGGINSPLHF.

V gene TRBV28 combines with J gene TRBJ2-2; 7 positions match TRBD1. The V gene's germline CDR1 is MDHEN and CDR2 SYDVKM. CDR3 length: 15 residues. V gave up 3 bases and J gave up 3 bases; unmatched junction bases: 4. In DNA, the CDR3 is TGTGCCAGCAGTTTCGGAGACAGGGACACCGGGGAGCTGTTTTTT. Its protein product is CASSFGDRDTGELFF.